This T cell receptor beta chain was sequenced in a study of OX40 agonist ivuxolimab in advanced cancers. This CDR3 comprises 16 residues. The V gene's germline CDR1 is MGHRA and CDR2 YSYEKL. Trimming took 4 bases from V and 8 from J; bases not matched to a gene: 12. Using immunoSEQ multiplex PCR, the repertoire was profiled, and TCRdb retains in-frame clones only, with some absent. The data contain tens of thousands of clones, 81% of them seen just once; the ten biggest clones take up approximately 5%. This clone appeared a few times. The sequencing used CD4+ or CD8+ T cells sorted from blood, collected in a trial of the OX40 agonist ivuxolimab. The sequence came from an adult with an advanced solid tumor such as melanoma, head and neck, liver or kidney cancer. The chain is built from TRBV4-1 and TRBJ2-1; 9 bases agree with TRBD2. This CDR3 reads CASSPERRGGADEQFF. The CDR3 bases are TGCGCCAGCAGCCCCGAGCGGCGCGGGGGGGCGGATGAGCAGTTCTTC.